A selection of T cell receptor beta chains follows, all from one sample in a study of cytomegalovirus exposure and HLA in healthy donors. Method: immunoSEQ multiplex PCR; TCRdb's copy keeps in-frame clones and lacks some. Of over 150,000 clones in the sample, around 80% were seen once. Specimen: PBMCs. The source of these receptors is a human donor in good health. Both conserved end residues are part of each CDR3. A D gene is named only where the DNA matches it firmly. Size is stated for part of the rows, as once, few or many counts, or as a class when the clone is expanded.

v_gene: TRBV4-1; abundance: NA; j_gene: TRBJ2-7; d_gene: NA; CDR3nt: TGCGCCAGCAGCCCGACAGACCAAAATTCTGGGCAGTACTTC; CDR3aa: CASSPTDQNSGQYF
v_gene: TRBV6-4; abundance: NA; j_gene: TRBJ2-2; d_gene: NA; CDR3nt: TGTGCCAGCAGTGATCGTGACACCGGGGAGCTGTTTTTT; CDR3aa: CASSDRDTGELFF
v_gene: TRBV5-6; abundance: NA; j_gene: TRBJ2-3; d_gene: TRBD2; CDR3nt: TGTGCCAGCAGCTTGGAAAGGGGTGGGGGGGAGCCGGCAGATACGCAGTATTTT; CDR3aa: CASSLERGGGEPADTQYF
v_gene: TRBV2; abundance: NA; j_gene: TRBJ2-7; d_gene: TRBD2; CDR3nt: TGTGCCAGCAGAGCTTTACGACTAGCGGGGCGACTCTACGAGCAGTACTTC; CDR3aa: CASRALRLAGRLYEQYF
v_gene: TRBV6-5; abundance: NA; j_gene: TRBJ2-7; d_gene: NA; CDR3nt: TGTGCCAGTCATCGAGGGGACTACGAGCAGTACTTC; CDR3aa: CASHRGDYEQYF
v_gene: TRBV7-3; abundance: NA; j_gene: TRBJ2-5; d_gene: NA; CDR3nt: TGTGCCAGCAGCTTAACGGCCCAGGTGGGGACTTCGATCCAAGAGACCCAGTACTTC; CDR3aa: CASSLTAQVGTSIQETQYF
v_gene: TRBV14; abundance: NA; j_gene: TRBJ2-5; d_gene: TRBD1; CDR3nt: TGTGCCAGCAGTCCCGGGACAGGGCAAGAGACCCAGTACTTC; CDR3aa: CASSPGTGQETQYF
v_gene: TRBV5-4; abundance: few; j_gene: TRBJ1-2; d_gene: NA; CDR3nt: TGTGCCAGCAGCTTTGACAGAAACTATGGCTACACCTTC; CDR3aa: CASSFDRNYGYTF
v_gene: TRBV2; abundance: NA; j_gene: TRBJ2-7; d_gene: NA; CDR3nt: TGTGCCAGCAGTGAAGGCGAGGGTAGAGGCTACGAGCAGTACTTC; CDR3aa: CASSEGEGRGYEQYF
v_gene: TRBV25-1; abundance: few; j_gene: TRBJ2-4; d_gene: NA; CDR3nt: TGTGCCAGCAGTGAAGTAGGACAGAAGTTTGCCAAAAACATTCAGTACTTC; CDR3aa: CASSEVGQKFAKNIQYF
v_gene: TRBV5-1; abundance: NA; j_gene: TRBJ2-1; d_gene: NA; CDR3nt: TGCGCCAGCAGCTTGGCCAGAGGGAATGAGCAGTTCTTC; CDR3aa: CASSLARGNEQFF
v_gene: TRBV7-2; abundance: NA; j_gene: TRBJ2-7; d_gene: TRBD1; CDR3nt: TGTGCCAGCAGCCCGAACAGGGGCGAGCAGTACTTC; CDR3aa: CASSPNRGEQYF
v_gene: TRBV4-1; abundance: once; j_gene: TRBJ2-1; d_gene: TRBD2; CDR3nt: TGCGCCAGCAGCCGAACCGCGGCGGGGGGTTCCTACAATGAGCAGTTCTTC; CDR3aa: CASSRTAAGGSYNEQFF
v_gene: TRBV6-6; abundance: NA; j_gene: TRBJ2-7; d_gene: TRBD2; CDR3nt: TGTGCCAGCAGTTACTCGGGGACTAGCGTAACCTACGAGCAGTACTTC; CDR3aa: CASSYSGTSVTYEQYF
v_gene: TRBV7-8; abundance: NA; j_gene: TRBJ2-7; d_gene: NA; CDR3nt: TGTGCCAGCAGCTTAGTGGCCAGCGGAACCTACGAGCAGTACTTC; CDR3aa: CASSLVASGTYEQYF
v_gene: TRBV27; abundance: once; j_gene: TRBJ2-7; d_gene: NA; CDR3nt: TGTGCCAGCAGTTCAGCCTACGAGCAGTACTTC; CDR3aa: CASSSAYEQYF
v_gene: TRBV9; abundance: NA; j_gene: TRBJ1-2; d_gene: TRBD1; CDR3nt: TGTGCCAGCAGCGCTATAGGACAGGGGGACTATGGCTACACCTTC; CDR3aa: CASSAIGQGDYGYTF
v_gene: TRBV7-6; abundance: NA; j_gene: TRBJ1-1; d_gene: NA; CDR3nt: TGTGCCAGCAGCTTATTCGAATCAGCGAGGGCTGAAGCTTTCTTT; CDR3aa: CASSLFESARAEAFF
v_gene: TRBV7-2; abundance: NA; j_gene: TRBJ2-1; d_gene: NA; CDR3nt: TGTGCCAGCAGCTTAGCGAGGACTGGGAACAATGAGCAGTTCTTC; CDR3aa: CASSLARTGNNEQFF
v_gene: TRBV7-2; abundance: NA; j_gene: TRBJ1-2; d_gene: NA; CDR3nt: TGTGCCAGCTCTCAGGACAGCTATGGCTACACCTTC; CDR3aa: CASSQDSYGYTF
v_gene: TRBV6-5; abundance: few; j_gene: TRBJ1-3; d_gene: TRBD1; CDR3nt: TGTGCCAGCAGTTTAACAGGGGCGCGAGCTGGAAACACCATATATTTT; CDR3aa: CASSLTGARAGNTIYF
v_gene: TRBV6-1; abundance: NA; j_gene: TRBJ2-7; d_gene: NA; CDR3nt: TGTGCCAGCAGTGAATACGACAGTTTCTACGAGCAGTACTTC; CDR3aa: CASSEYDSFYEQYF